Listed here are 8 T cell receptor beta chains from one sample, sequenced in a study of radiation and T cells in renal cell carcinoma. Sequenced by immunoSEQ multiplex PCR; TCRdb stores in-frame clones only, minus some. Here the sample spans about 83,000 clones, 83% being singletons. Indicated time point: blood 4 weeks post-SBRT, at nephrectomy. Treatment described: 15 Gy SBRT to primary tumor, nephrectomy 4 weeks later. This specimen was blood, taken from a patient whose treatment included radiotherapy and nephrectomy. These TCRs come from a woman aged 60-70 years with renal cell carcinoma.

The CDR3 reads CASSLMGNEKLFF. In nucleotides, the CDR3 is TGTGCCAGCAGCTTGATGGGGAATGAAAAACTGTTTTTT. The rearrangement joins TRBV5-6 to TRBJ1-4; D gene uncertain. Trimming shortened V by 1 base and J by 5 bases, and 6 bases separated the two germline ends. CDR1 and CDR2 from the germline V gene are SGHDT and YYEEEE. The CDR3 sequence is 13 residues long.

This clone was seen only a few times. The J gene is TRBJ1-1, the V gene TRBV19; 7 bases map to TRBD1. Germline trimming cut 4 bases from V and 1 base from J; bases unmatched to any gene: 6. CDR3 length equals 15 residues. CDR1 is LNHDA, CDR2 SQIVND, per germline (reference sequence). The CDR3 region is CASSTQGGRNTEAFF. The DNA for the CDR3 is TGTGCCAGTAGTACCCAGGGGGGTAGGAACACTGAAGCTTTCTTT.

This rearrangement joins TRBV4-3 to TRBJ1-1; 8 positions match TRBD1. The V and J ends lost 0 bases and 4 bases, in that order; junction bases with no gene match: 4. The CDR3 extends over 15 amino acids. Germline CDR1 reads LGHNA; CDR2 reads YSLEER. The CDR3, as DNA: TGCGCCAGCAGCCAAGACAGGGGGCACATCACTGAAGCTTTCTTT. This encodes CASSQDRGHITEAFF.

This clone was counted only a few times. V gene TRBV28 combines with J gene TRBJ1-2; a weak D match, TRBD1 (5 bases). The CDR3 is 13 residues long. V lost 5 bases and J 6 bases, leaving 13 bases between the germline ends. Germline V gene lookup returns CDR1 MDHEN and CDR2 SYDVKM. The CDR3 reads CASSPRGEDGYTF. CDR3 coding DNA: TGTGCCAGCAGTCCGAGGGGTGAGGATGGCTACACCTTC.

V is TRBV28 and J is TRBJ1-1; TRBD1 agrees at 7 bases. The CDR3 runs to 12 residues. CDR1 is MDHEN and CDR2 is SYDVKM in the germline V gene. V dropped 8 bases and J dropped 5; count of bases not matched to a gene: 5. CDR3 sequence (DNA): TGTGCCAGCCCCAACAGGGGAACTGAAGCTTTCTTT. It translates to CASPNRGTEAFF.

The chain has TRBV19 and TRBJ2-1, with no clear D. The germline gives CDR1 LNHDA, CDR2 SQIVND (reference sequence). The CDR3 spans 11 residues. The V end lost 3 bases, the J end lost 8 bases, and 5 bases lay between the germline ends. CDR3 sequence: CASSMRDEQFF. Here the CDR3 DNA reads TGTGCCAGTAGTATGCGAGATGAGCAGTTCTTC.

This clone was recorded a few times. V gene TRBV11-2 combines with J gene TRBJ1-1; TRBD1 aligns across 9 bases. With 3 bases clipped from V and 5 bases from J, the junction kept 13 bases outside the gene matches. The V gene's germline CDR1 is SGHAT and CDR2 FQNNGV. The CDR3 length is 17 residues. The CDR3, as DNA: TGTGCCAGCAGCTTTCTGGGACAGGGTCCTTCGGGGACTGAAGCTTTCTTT. It codes for CASSFLGQGPSGTEAFF.

The chain carries TRBV6-6 and TRBJ1-1, with a weak D call TRBD1 (5 bases). This CDR3 comprises 14 residues. Deletions cut 2 bases from V and 2 bases from J, with 9 bases between. CDR1 and CDR2 (germline): MNHNY, SVGAGI (reference sequence). The CDR3 loop is CASSYGAGNTEAFF. In nucleotides, the CDR3 is TGTGCCAGCAGTTACGGGGCGGGAAACACTGAAGCTTTCTTT.